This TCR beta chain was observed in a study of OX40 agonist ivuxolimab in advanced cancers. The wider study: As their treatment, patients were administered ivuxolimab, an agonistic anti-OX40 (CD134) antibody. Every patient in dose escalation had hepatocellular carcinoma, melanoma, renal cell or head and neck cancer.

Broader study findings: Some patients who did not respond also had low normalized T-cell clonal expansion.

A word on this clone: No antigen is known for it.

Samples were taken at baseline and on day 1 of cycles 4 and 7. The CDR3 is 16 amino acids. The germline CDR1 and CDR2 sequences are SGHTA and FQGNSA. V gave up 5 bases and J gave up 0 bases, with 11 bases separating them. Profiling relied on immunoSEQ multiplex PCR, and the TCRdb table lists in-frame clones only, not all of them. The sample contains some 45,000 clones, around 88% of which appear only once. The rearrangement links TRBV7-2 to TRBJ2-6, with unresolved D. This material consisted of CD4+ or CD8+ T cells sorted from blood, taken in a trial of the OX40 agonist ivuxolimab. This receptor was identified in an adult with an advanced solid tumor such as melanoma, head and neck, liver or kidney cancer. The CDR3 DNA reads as TGTGCCAGCAGCGCGAGAGTGTCCTCTGGGGCCAACGTCCTGACTTTC. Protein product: CASSARVSSGANVLTF.